Presented here are 29 T cell receptor beta chains from one specimen sequenced in a study of T cell responses to AZD1222 COVID-19 vaccine. Using immunoSEQ multiplex PCR, the repertoire was profiled, and TCRdb retains in-frame clones only, with some absent. The sample records 100,000 to 150,000 clones, 87% being singletons. Material: peripheral blood, obtained on day 0 of AZD1222 vaccination. All receptors come from an adult in good health.

The genes are TRBV18 and TRBJ1-2; D is possibly TRBD1 (5 bases). The germline V gene has CDR1 KGHSH and CDR2 LQKENI. V was pared by 8 bases and J by 8 bases, with 18 bases between. The CDR3 contains 13 residues. In DNA, the CDR3 is TGTGCCAGCGGAATGGCTTTGGGGGAAGGCTACACCTTC. Protein product: CASGMALGEGYTF.

The chain combines TRBV7-2 with TRBJ1-3; 8 positions match TRBD1. The V gene end was trimmed by 5 bases and the J gene end by 8 bases; junction bases not matched to a gene: 5. CDR3 length: 13 amino acids. The germline V gene has CDR1 SGHTA and CDR2 FQGNSA. CDR3 residues: CASSIRQGYTIYF. CDR3 nucleotide sequence: TGTGCCAGCAGCATACGACAGGGGTACACCATATATTTT.

The chain joins TRBV12-3 or TRBV12-4 to TRBJ2-7, with D unclear. The V gene lost 3 bases and the J gene lost 2 bases, with 8 bases spanning the gap. CDR3 size: 13 residues. CDR3 protein: CASSLGITYEQYF. The CDR3 nucleotides read TGTGCCAGCAGTTTGGGGATAACCTACGAGCAGTACTTC.

J is TRBJ2-7 and V is TRBV6-5; the D gene is possibly TRBD2 (5 bases). The length of the CDR3 is 13 residues. CDR1 and CDR2 from the germline V gene are MNHEY and SVGAGI. V lost 8 bases to trimming and J lost 3 bases, with 14 bases between them. CDR3 sequence: CASGERILYEQYF. For the CDR3, the DNA is TGTGCCAGCGGAGAGCGGATACTCTACGAGCAGTACTTC.

The chain combines TRBV5-1 with TRBJ2-1; 13 bases line up with TRBD2. CDR3 length: 16 residues. Germline-derived CDR1 and CDR2 are SGHRS and YFSETQ. V lost 2 bases to trimming and J lost 7 bases; unmatched junction nucleotides: 6. DNA for the CDR3: TGCGCCAGCAGCTTAGGACTAGCGGGGGTCGGAAATGAGCAGTTCTTC. Protein: CASSLGLAGVGNEQFF.

The chain recombines TRBV4-1 with TRBJ1-2, with TRBD1 identical over 10 bases. The germline V gene has CDR1 MGHRA and CDR2 YSYEKL. The V and J ends lost 1 base and 3 bases, in that order; junction bases with no gene match: 2. The CDR3 consists of 15 residues. This chain's CDR3 is CASSQGDRGDYGYTF. The CDR3 DNA reads TGCGCCAGCAGCCAAGGGGACAGGGGAGACTATGGCTACACCTTC.

V gene TRBV27 combines with J gene TRBJ2-5; TRBD2 aligns across 7 bases. CDR1 is MNHEY, CDR2 SMNVEV, per germline (reference sequence). V dropped 3 bases and J dropped 3; count of bases not matched to a gene: 1. The CDR3 sequence is 13 residues long. CDR3 in amino acids: CASSLGGEETQYF. The CDR3 DNA is TGTGCCAGCAGTTTGGGGGGGGAAGAGACCCAGTACTTC.

This chain uses TRBV6-5 with TRBJ2-7; tentative D call: TRBD1 (5 bases). Germline V CDR1 and CDR2: MNHEY, SVGAGI. Between the trimmed V and J ends, which lost 2 bases and 3 bases, there was a span of 17 bases. The CDR3 is 16 amino acids. DNA of the CDR3: TGTGCCAGCAGTTACGCCACAGCAGGGCGGAACTACGAGCAGTACTTC. It is translated as CASSYATAGRNYEQYF.

The CDR3 DNA sequence: TGTGCCAGCAGGGGACCCTACAATGAGCAGTTCTTC. It codes for CASRGPYNEQFF. V usage is TRBV28 and J usage is TRBJ2-1; D assignment may be TRBD1 or TRBD2 (5 bases each). Per germline, CDR1 MDHEN and CDR2 SYDVKM. Trimming took 6 bases from V and 2 from J, leaving 5 bases between them. This CDR3 is 12 amino acids long.

The V gene is TRBV3-1 (or the pseudogene TRBV3-2), the J gene TRBJ2-2, with TRBD1 matching over 12 bases. This CDR3 has 18 amino acids. Trimming cost V 3 bases and J 8 bases; bases outside gene matches: 13. Germline values: CDR1 LGHDT, CDR2 YNNKEL (reference sequence). In nucleotides, the CDR3 is TGTGCCAGCAGCCAGAACGGGCAGGGACAGGGGGCGCGTGGGGAGCTGTTTTTT. Translation gives CASSQNGQGQGARGELFF.

The rearrangement uses TRBV28 and TRBJ1-1; D perhaps matches TRBD1 (5 bases). The CDR3 contains 15 residues. Trimming left V 4 bases short and J 2 bases short, with 14 bases between. Germline V gives CDR1 MDHEN, CDR2 SYDVKM. The CDR3 protein is CASSSHGTVNTEAFF. The CDR3, as DNA: TGTGCCAGCAGTTCCCACGGGACCGTTAACACTGAAGCTTTCTTT.

This chain joins TRBV4-2 and TRBJ2-7, with 11 bases aligning to TRBD2. Germline-derived CDR1 and CDR2 are LGHNA and YNFKEQ. CDR3 length: 15 amino acids. The V gene end was trimmed by 0 bases and the J gene end by 2 bases; junction bases not matched to a gene: 0. CDR3 nucleotides: TGTGCCAGCAGCCAAGAACTAGCGGGGGCCTACGAGCAGTACTTC. This sequence encodes CASSQELAGAYEQYF.

The V call is TRBV19, the J call TRBJ1-1; 7 bases line up with TRBD1. With V trimmed by 5 bases and J by 4 bases, 7 bases remained unmatched. The CDR3 sequence is 14 residues long. Germline lookup yields CDR1 LNHDA and CDR2 SQIVND (reference sequence). For the CDR3, the DNA is TGTGCCAGTAGTTCGACAGGGAGGGTCACTGAAGCTTTCTTT. Protein sequence: CASSSTGRVTEAFF.

This clone showed up just a few times. The V and J genes are TRBV29-1 and TRBJ1-1, with D possibly matching TRBD1 (5 bases). Per germline, CDR1 SQVTM and CDR2 ANQGSEA. The CDR3 spans 14 residues. V dropped 7 bases and J dropped 4 bases, with 19 bases sitting between them. The CDR3 nucleotides are TGCAGCGGGGGACCAGGGCAGGGTGCCACTGAAGCTTTCTTT. It yields the protein CSGGPGQGATEAFF.

The chain couples TRBV27 to TRBJ1-6, with TRBD1 identical over 8 bases. Trimming at V came to 7 bases and at J to 12 bases, leaving 5 bases not matched to a gene. The CDR3 has 12 amino acids. Germline CDR1 and CDR2: MNHEY and SMNVEV (reference sequence). DNA for the CDR3: TGTGCCAGCAACCCAGGACAGGGACCCCTCCACTTT. It encodes CASNPGQGPLHF.

The CDR3 region is CASSETGHRYNEQFF. The CDR3 region has the DNA TGTGCCAGCAGTGAGACAGGCCACCGATACAATGAGCAGTTCTTC. The rearrangement links TRBV6-1 to TRBJ2-1; tentatively, D is TRBD1 (6 bases). CDR3 size: 15 residues. Germline CDR1 reads MNHNS; CDR2 reads SASEGT. The V end lost 3 bases, the J end lost 4 bases, and 13 bases lay between the germline ends.

The rearrangement joins TRBV4-1 to TRBJ1-2; 7 bases agree with TRBD1. The V and J ends lost 1 base and 4 bases, in that order; junction bases with no gene match: 6. Per the germline V gene, CDR1 is MGHRA and CDR2 is YSYEKL. The CDR3 extends over 15 amino acids. CDR3 region: CASSQVTGVGYGYTF. The CDR3 nucleotides read TGCGCCAGCAGCCAAGTCACAGGGGTCGGCTATGGCTACACCTTC.

This clone was detected only a few times. This chain connects TRBV29-1 to TRBJ1-1; TRBD1 is a possible D gene (5 bases). The germline gives CDR1 SQVTM, CDR2 ANQGSEA. The V gene lost 7 bases and the J gene lost 5 bases, with 14 bases spanning the gap. This CDR3 region has 12 residues. The CDR3: CSAVRGSTEAFF. The CDR3 nucleotides read TGCAGCGCAGTTAGGGGTTCGACTGAAGCTTTCTTT.

The chain recombines TRBV2 with TRBJ1-1, with D unclear. The CDR3 extends over 13 amino acids. Germline V gene data show CDR1 as SNHLY and CDR2 as FYNNEI. V lost 6 bases, J lost 2 bases, and 10 bases lay in between. This CDR3 is CASRAELNTEAFF. DNA of the CDR3: TGTGCCAGCAGGGCAGAATTAAACACTGAAGCTTTCTTT.

The chain employs TRBV28 and TRBJ1-5, with D maybe TRBD1 (6 bases). CDR3 size: 17 residues. Per the germline V gene, CDR1 is MDHEN and CDR2 is SYDVKM. V was cut by 4 bases and J by 6 bases, with 22 bases left in between. The CDR3 DNA sequence: TGTGCCAGCAGTTGGGGACAATTCTTAGTTTCGAGTCAGCCCCAGCATTTT. Translating gives CASSWGQFLVSSQPQHF.

V is TRBV5-5 and J is TRBJ2-2; no firm D call. CDR3 length: 13 amino acids. Trimming stripped 0 bases from V and 6 bases from J, with 6 bases between. The V gene's germline CDR1 is SGHKS and CDR2 YYEKEE (reference sequence). The CDR3: CASSLGRAGELFF. As DNA, the CDR3 is TGTGCCAGCAGCTTGGGTCGGGCCGGGGAGCTGTTTTTT.

DNA of the CDR3: TGTGCCAGCAGCCTCTACGGCAGCCAAGAGACCCAGTACTTC. Translating it yields CASSLYGSQETQYF. The V call is TRBV2, the J call TRBJ2-5; D uncertain. The germline V and J ends were trimmed by 6 bases and 1 base, with 12 bases remaining between them. Germline V gene sequence: CDR1 SNHLY, CDR2 FYNNEI. The CDR3 is made up of 14 amino acids.

This chain links TRBV7-8 with TRBJ1-5; possible D gene TRBD1, 6 bases. In germline, CDR1 is SGHVS, CDR2 FQNEAQ. CDR3 length equals 15 residues. The V and J ends lost 5 bases and 0 bases respectively, with 11 bases between them. The CDR3, as DNA: TGTGCCAGCAGCCATGGACAGAGTAGCAATCAGCCCCAGCATTTT. Protein: CASSHGQSSNQPQHF. Full variable domain (remainder filled in from reference TRBV7-8 and TRBJ1-5): GAGVSQSPRYKVAKRGQDVALRCDPISGHVSLFWYQQALGQGPEFLTYFQNEAQLDKSGLPSDRFFAERPEGSVSTLKIQRTQQEDSAVYLCASSHGQSSNQPQHFGDGTRLSIL.

J is TRBJ2-5 and V is TRBV6-6; 11 nucleotides align to TRBD2. The CDR3 is made up of 15 amino acids. CDR1 and CDR2 from the germline V gene are MNHNY and SVGAGI (reference sequence). The trim removed 6 bases at V and 2 bases at J, leaving 5 bases unmatched. The DNA of the CDR3 is TGTGCCAGCAGGGGGACTAGCGGCAGACAAGAGACCCAGTACTTC. Encoded protein: CASRGTSGRQETQYF.

The J gene is TRBJ1-5, the V gene TRBV11-2; D not resolved. CDR1 is SGHAT, CDR2 FQNNGV, per germline. The length of the CDR3 is 13 residues. V lost 0 bases and J lost 4, with 4 bases in between. The CDR3 region is CASSLETNQPQHF. The DNA of the CDR3 is TGTGCCAGCAGCTTAGAGACAAATCAGCCCCAGCATTTT.

This chain links TRBV6-2 or TRBV6-3 with TRBJ2-1, with 7 bases identical to TRBD1. After removal of 5 bases from V and 3 bases from J, the junction contained 10 bases not matched to a gene. CDR3 length: 16 amino acids. Per the germline V gene, CDR1 is MNHEY and CDR2 is SVGEGT. The CDR3 loop is CASSRTGGSGYNEQFF. In DNA, the CDR3 is TGTGCCAGCAGTCGGACAGGCGGGTCGGGCTACAATGAGCAGTTCTTC.

The V call is TRBV28, the J call TRBJ2-2, with D maybe TRBD1 (7 bases). V dropped 6 bases and J dropped 10 bases, with 18 bases sitting between them. Germline loops: CDR1 MDHEN, CDR2 SYDVKM. This CDR3 has 14 residues. This CDR3 reads CASSQGGSRVELFF. The DNA for the CDR3 is TGTGCCAGCAGCCAGGGGGGTTCGCGAGTGGAGCTGTTTTTT.

V is TRBV29-1 and J is TRBJ1-2; TRBD1 is a possible D gene (5 bases). V was pared by 0 bases and J by 0 bases, with 17 bases between. The germline gives CDR1 SQVTM, CDR2 ANQGSEA. The CDR3 is made up of 17 amino acids. The CDR3 is CSVEDGAAAKTNYGYTF. CDR3 in DNA: TGCAGCGTTGAAGATGGGGCGGCGGCCAAGACTAACTATGGCTACACCTTC.

V and J are TRBV5-6 and TRBJ1-1; D might be TRBD1 (5 bases). The germline V and J ends were trimmed by 3 bases and 0 bases, with 15 bases remaining between them. From germline, CDR1 is SGHDT and CDR2 YYEEEE. The CDR3 has 16 amino acids. The CDR3 nucleotides read TGTGCCAGCAGCTCAATAACAGGCCGTGTGAACACTGAAGCTTTCTTT. Protein sequence: CASSSITGRVNTEAFF.